This passage covers 11 T cell receptor beta chains from one sample sequenced in a study of T-cell reconstitution after alpha-beta-depleted transplantation in children (dated by TCRdb to 2015 to 2016). Study-level results and caveats: About two months after transplant, the apparently early recovery of alphabetaT-cell counts reportedly depended on just several hundred clones that had expanded rapidly and came from non-depleted graft cells.

The library was generated by PCR. Sequencing was performed on an Illumina HiSeq 2500. To normalize quantification of the TCRbeta repertoire, the TCR libraries were built with molecular barcoding that relied on unique molecular identifiers. Using fastp trimming at Q25 and MiXCR clonotype assembly, TCRdb reanalyzed the public sequencing data and kept in-frame beta chains. Under each unique CDR3 protein, matching rows form one entry showing the most common genes and DNA. The sample includes approximately 32,000 distinct CDR3 sequences, with roughly 6.7% observed a single time. The ten largest account for more than 20% of the sample. The antigens of these receptors remain unknown. The time point tag for this specimen amounts to: day 60 (about 2 months) after transplantation. The treatment or condition label, read with the paper, signifies: allogeneic hematopoietic cell transplantation with graft depleted of TCRalphabeta T cells and CD19 B cells.

Sequencing was performed on peripheral blood, taken 60 days after TCRalphabeta/CD19-depleted stem cell transplant. Receptors were obtained from a child under two years old who had a stem cell transplant for acute myeloid leukemia, so the T cells may come from the graft donor.

This clonotype was observed many times. CDR3 in amino acids: CASSSALTIPTGELFF. The CDR3, as DNA: TGTGCCAGCAGCTCTGCCCTTACCATCCCGACTGGGGAGCTGTTTTTT. The V and J genes are TRBV7-9 and TRBJ2-2, with D unresolved. The germline gives CDR1 SEHNR, CDR2 FQNEAQ (reference sequence). V was cut by 4 bases and J by 8 bases, with 20 bases left in between. The CDR3 runs to 16 residues.

This clonotype was seen repeatedly, ten times or more. The chain carries TRBV15 and TRBJ1-2; possible D gene TRBD1, 5 bases. Trimming removed 6 bases at V and 6 bases at J, with 14 bases between. Germline assignment: CDR1 LNHNV and CDR2 YYDKDF (reference sequence). The CDR3 contains 13 residues. CDR3 protein: CATRFQGVNGYTF. CDR3 in DNA: TGTGCCACCAGATTTCAGGGTGTAAATGGCTACACCTTC.

This clonotype was seen repeatedly, ten times or more. The CDR3 reads CASSQDKGPGRKYNEQFF. The CDR3 nucleotides read TGCGCCAGCAGCCAAGATAAGGGACCCGGGAGGAAGTACAATGAGCAGTTCTTC. The J gene is TRBJ2-1, the V gene TRBV4-3; 7 bases are a match to TRBD2. The CDR3 loop spans 18 amino acids. The V gene end was trimmed by 0 bases and the J gene end by 4 bases; junction bases not matched to a gene: 12. The germline V gene encodes CDR1 LGHNA and CDR2 YSLEER.

This clonotype was seen many times. The gene calls are TRBV25-1 and TRBJ2-5; D remains ambiguous. Trimming stripped 4 bases from V and 7 bases from J, with 10 bases between. The CDR3 covers 12 residues. Looked up from germline, CDR1 is MGHDK and CDR2 is SYGVNS. The CDR3 reads CASSVKEGTQYF. The DNA of the CDR3 is TGTGCCAGCAGTGTCAAAGAAGGGACCCAGTACTTC.

This chain links TRBV5-1 with TRBJ2-3, with 14 bases aligning to TRBD2. There are 17 residues in the CDR3. J was trimmed by 4 bases and V by 4 bases; bases with no gene match: 8. From germline, CDR1 is SGHRS and CDR2 YFSETQ. CDR3 residues: CASSPGRLAGGPDTQYF. For the CDR3, the DNA is TGCGCCAGCAGCCCTGGGCGACTAGCGGGGGGGCCAGATACGCAGTATTTT.

This clonotype was observed many times. The rearrangement uses TRBV7-7 and TRBJ2-1; TRBD1 matches at 7 bases. The J segment lost 4 bases and the V segment lost 5 bases, leaving 8 bases of the junction unmatched. Germline V gene sequence: CDR1 SSHAT, CDR2 FNYEAQ (reference sequence). The CDR3 length is 15 residues. The CDR3 coding sequence is TGTGCCAGCAGCCCTGAGGGGGCGCCTTACAATGAGCAGTTCTTC. It specifies CASSPEGAPYNEQFF.

Many counts were recorded for this clonotype. V and J are TRBV27 and TRBJ2-2; D may correspond to TRBD1 or TRBD2 (7 bases each). The V gene lost 3 bases and the J gene lost 5 bases, with 13 bases spanning the gap. Germline V CDR1 and CDR2: MNHEY, SMNVEV (reference sequence). This CDR3 has 15 residues. CDR3 coding DNA: TGTGCCAGCAGTTTTAGTCAGGGGGGGACCGGGGAGCTGTTTTTT. It encodes CASSFSQGGTGELFF.

This clonotype was seen ten or more times. This sequence joins TRBV2 and TRBJ1-4; 8 nucleotides match TRBD1. This CDR3 is built from 18 residues. CDR1 and CDR2 (germline): SNHLY, FYNNEI. Losses at the gene ends were 4 bases for V and 4 bases for J; bases not matched to a gene: 14. CDR3 in amino acids: CASSVRGPSPTVNEKLFF. As DNA, the CDR3 is TGTGCCAGCAGTGTCAGGGGGCCCAGCCCAACTGTTAATGAAAAACTGTTTTTT.

This clonotype came up many times. The CDR3 spells CASSLAPGDTQYF. The DNA for the CDR3 is TGTGCCAGCAGCTTAGCGCCGGGGGATACGCAGTATTTT. V gene TRBV7-8 combines with J gene TRBJ2-3, with a weak D call TRBD2 (5 bases). There are 13 residues in the CDR3. Trimming stripped 0 bases from V and 6 bases from J, with 7 bases between. Germline V gives CDR1 SGHVS, CDR2 FQNEAQ.

Ten or more counts support this clonotype. The chain recombines TRBV7-9 with TRBJ2-2, with TRBD2 identical over 9 bases. V gave up 4 bases and J gave up 7 bases; unmatched junction bases: 13. The CDR3 totals 17 residues. Germline loops: CDR1 SEHNR, CDR2 FQNEAQ (reference sequence). CDR3 nucleotide sequence: TGTGCCAGCAGCTCCATTTTGCGGGGGGGCCGTAACGGGGAGCTGTTTTTT. Residues: CASSSILRGGRNGELFF.

In the case of this clonotype: A much larger clone lies one base from this, so it may be a read error. V gene TRBV7-6 combines with J gene TRBJ2-3, with TRBD2 matching over 8 bases. The CDR3 totals 15 residues. From germline, CDR1 is SGHVS and CDR2 FNYEAQ. The CDR3 spells CASSPPERGIDKQYF. In DNA, the CDR3 is TGTGCCAGCAGCCCCCCAGAGCGGGGGATAGATAAGCAGTATTTT.